The 4 T cell receptor beta chains below were found in one sample sequenced in a study of OX40 agonist ivuxolimab in advanced cancers. The protocol was immunoSEQ multiplex PCR, while the TCRdb copy is restricted to in-frame clones and leaves out a portion. The sample gives about 73,000 clones, 70% to 90% of which show up once; about 0.53% is in the top ten. Sequencing was performed on CD4+ or CD8+ T cells sorted from blood, taken in a trial of the OX40 agonist ivuxolimab. The source is an adult with an advanced solid tumor such as melanoma, head and neck, liver or kidney cancer.

The gene calls are TRBV28 and TRBJ1-2; possibly TRBD1 for D (6 bases). In germline, CDR1 is MDHEN, CDR2 SYDVKM. Trimming cost V 1 base and J 7 bases, with 13 bases left between them. There are 14 residues in the CDR3. The DNA for the CDR3 is TGTGCCAGCAGTTTATTAGATGGACAGCCTGGCTACACCTTC. Protein product: CASSLLDGQPGYTF.

The J gene is TRBJ2-7, the V gene TRBV28; D is ambiguous. CDR1 is MDHEN, CDR2 SYDVKM, per germline. Trimming shortened V by 2 bases and J by 0 bases, and 11 bases separated the two germline ends. The CDR3 spans 15 residues. This CDR3 reads CASSLRSWLSYEQYF. The CDR3 DNA reads as TGTGCCAGCAGTTTACGCTCTTGGCTCTCCTACGAGCAGTACTTC. The variable domain in full, with the rest retrieved from reference TRBV28 and TRBJ2-7, is DVKVTQSSRYLVKRTGEKVFLECVQDMDHENMFWYRQDPGLGLRLIYFSYDVKMKEKGDIPEGYSVSREKKERFSLILESASTNQTSMYLCASSLRSWLSYEQYFGPGTRLTVT.

This chain uses TRBV30 with TRBJ2-7, with D possibly being TRBD1 (5 bases). CDR3 length: 13 amino acids. The germline V and J ends were trimmed by 3 bases and 0 bases, with 9 bases remaining between them. Germline loops: CDR1 GTSNPN, CDR2 SVGIG (reference sequence). The CDR3 nucleotides are TGTGCCTGGAGACAGGTTCCCTCCTACGAGCAGTACTTC. Its protein product is CAWRQVPSYEQYF.

The rearrangement joins TRBV19 to TRBJ1-5; D remains unclear. Germline loops: CDR1 LNHDA, CDR2 SQIVND (reference sequence). The germline V and J ends were trimmed by 5 bases and 6 bases, with 11 bases remaining between them. The CDR3 runs to 13 residues. The DNA of the CDR3 is TGTGCCAGTAGTCTAGGTCGAGGTCAGCCCCAGCATTTT. It encodes CASSLGRGQPQHF.